The 8 T cell receptor beta chains reported below all come from one sample, sequenced in a study of blood T cell repertoires in COVID-19. Clones were sequenced by immunoSEQ multiplex PCR, and TCRdb holds only the in-frame ones, with some missing. The table includes some 59,000 clones, roughly 76% detected once. Specimen: peripheral blood. These receptor sequences come from a woman in her sixties with acute or convalescent COVID-19.

Worth noting for this clone: The germline gene is not matched at one end of the junction; a read error may be the cause. The chain uses TRBV7-7 and TRBJ2-1, with 7 bases aligning to TRBD1. This CDR3 spans 16 amino acids. Germline lookup yields CDR1 SSHAT and CDR2 FNYEAQ (reference sequence). CDR3: CASSPKDRAPYNEQFF. The CDR3 DNA is TGTGCTAGCAGCCCAAAAGACAGGGCCCCCTACAATGAGCAGTTCTTC.

The chain is built from TRBV28 and TRBJ1-1; possibly TRBD1 for D (6 bases). Germline CDR1 reads MDHEN; CDR2 reads SYDVKM. This CDR3 spans 15 amino acids. The germline V and J ends were trimmed by 3 bases and 2 bases, with 13 bases remaining between them. The DNA for the CDR3 is TGTGCCAGCAGTTTTACAGGGATCGGCAACACTGAAGCTTTCTTT. Protein: CASSFTGIGNTEAFF.

The chain links TRBV11-2 to TRBJ2-7; TRBD2 aligns across 9 bases. The CDR3 has 15 amino acids. Unmatched junction bases numbered 9, after V lost 5 bases and J lost 4 bases. The germline V gene encodes CDR1 SGHAT and CDR2 FQNNGV. The CDR3 DNA sequence: TGTGCCAGCAGCCCCGGGGCGGGAGGGCCTTACGAGCAGTACTTC. It is translated as CASSPGAGGPYEQYF.

This sequence joins TRBV11-2 and TRBJ2-1, with D possibly being TRBD1 (5 bases). V was pared by 0 bases and J by 6 bases, with 9 bases between. Germline V gene lookup returns CDR1 SGHAT and CDR2 FQNNGV. This CDR3 contains 14 residues. The CDR3 DNA reads as TGTGCCAGCAGCTTAGACAGGGTGGGCAATGAGCAGTTCTTC. It codes for CASSLDRVGNEQFF.

V and J are TRBV18 and TRBJ2-6; 7 nucleotides align to TRBD2. Germline CDR1 KGHSH, CDR2 LQKENI. The CDR3 length is 15 residues. V shed 1 base and J 8 bases; nucleotides not matched to a gene: 5. For the CDR3, the DNA is TGTGCCAGCTCACCACAGGACGGGAGGACCAACGTCCTGACTTTC. This sequence encodes CASSPQDGRTNVLTF.

The chain recombines TRBV19 with TRBJ1-5, with TRBD1 matching over 9 bases. Germline CDR1 and CDR2: LNHDA and SQIVND (reference sequence). The CDR3 extends over 16 amino acids. V lost 4 bases to trimming and J lost 7 bases; unmatched junction nucleotides: 11. The CDR3: CASSRGPRQGEQPQHF. The CDR3 nucleotides are TGTGCCAGTAGTAGAGGACCCAGACAGGGGGAACAGCCCCAGCATTTT.

The chain couples TRBV30 to TRBJ1-6; D gene unclear. The germline V and J ends were trimmed by 0 bases and 10 bases, with 19 bases remaining between them. The germline CDR1 and CDR2 sequences are GTSNPN and SVGIG (reference sequence). This CDR3 spans 16 amino acids. The CDR3 protein is CAWSVRGRARGSPLHF. CDR3 DNA: TGTGCCTGGAGTGTACGAGGGAGAGCTAGAGGGTCACCCCTCCACTTT.

The chain combines TRBV11-2 with TRBJ1-2, with no clear D. CDR3 length: 14 residues. The V and J ends lost 0 bases and 1 base respectively, with 6 bases between them. CDR1 is SGHAT, CDR2 FQNNGV, per germline. DNA for the CDR3: TGTGCCAGCAGCTTAGATGAGGGTAACTATGGCTACACCTTC. Translated: CASSLDEGNYGYTF.